Sequencing of this T cell receptor beta chain was carried out in a study of CD8+CD57+ T cells in acquired aplastic anemia. The wider study: Among healthy donors, CD4+ cells averaged around 10 million reads.

Genomic DNA, the template, was used for profiling of the TCR beta VDJ and CDR3. TCRdb reprocessed the reads via MiXCR and lists one record per CDR3 protein. Of 100,000 to 120,000 distinct CDR3 sequences in the sample, around half were seen once. Turning to this clonotype: With a much larger clone just one base away, this may be a read error.

This CDR3 contains 17 residues. CDR1 is SGDLS, CDR2 YYNGEE, per germline. The TCR comes from a human donor in good health, serving as a control. The rearrangement joins TRBV9 to TRBJ2-2, with D possibly TRBD2 on 5 matching bases. Sequencing was carried out using sorted CD4+, CD8+, or CD8+CD57+ T cells (not recorded which) from PBMCs. CDR3 amino acids: CASSVSSAKPNTGELSF. CDR3 coding DNA: TGTGCCAGCAGCGTGAGTTCTGCAAAACCGAACACCGGGGAGCTGTCTTTT.